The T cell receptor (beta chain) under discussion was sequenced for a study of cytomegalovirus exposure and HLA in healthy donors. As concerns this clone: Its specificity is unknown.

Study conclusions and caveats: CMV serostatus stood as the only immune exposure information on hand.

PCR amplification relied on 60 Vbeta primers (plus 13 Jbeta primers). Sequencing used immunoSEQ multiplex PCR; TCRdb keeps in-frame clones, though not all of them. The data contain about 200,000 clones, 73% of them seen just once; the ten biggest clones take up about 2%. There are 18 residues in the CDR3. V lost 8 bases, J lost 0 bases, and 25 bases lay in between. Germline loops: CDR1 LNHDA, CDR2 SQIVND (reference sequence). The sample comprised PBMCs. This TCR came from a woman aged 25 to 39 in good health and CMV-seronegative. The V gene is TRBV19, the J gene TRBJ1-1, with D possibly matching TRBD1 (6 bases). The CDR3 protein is CASLKARGKGTMNTEAFF. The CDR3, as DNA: TGTGCCAGTCTAAAAGCAAGGGGGAAGGGAACCATGAACACTGAAGCTTTCTTT.